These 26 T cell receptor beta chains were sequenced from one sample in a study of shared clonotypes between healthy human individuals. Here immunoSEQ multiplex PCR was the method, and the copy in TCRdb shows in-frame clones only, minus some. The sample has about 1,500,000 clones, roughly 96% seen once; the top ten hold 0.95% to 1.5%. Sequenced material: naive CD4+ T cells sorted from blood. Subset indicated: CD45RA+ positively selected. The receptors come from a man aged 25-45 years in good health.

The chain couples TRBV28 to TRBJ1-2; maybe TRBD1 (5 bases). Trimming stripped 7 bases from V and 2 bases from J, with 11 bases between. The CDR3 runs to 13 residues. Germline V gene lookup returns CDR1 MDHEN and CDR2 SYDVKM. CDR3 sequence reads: CASTPGGNYGYTF. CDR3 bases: TGTGCCAGCACCCCGGGGGGGAACTATGGCTACACCTTC.

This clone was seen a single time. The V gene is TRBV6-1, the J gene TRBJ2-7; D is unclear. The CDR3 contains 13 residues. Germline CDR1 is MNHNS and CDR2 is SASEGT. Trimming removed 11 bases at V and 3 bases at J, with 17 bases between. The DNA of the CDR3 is TGTGCCCATGCCTCGGCGAGGAACTACGAGCAGTACTTC. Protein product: CAHASARNYEQYF.

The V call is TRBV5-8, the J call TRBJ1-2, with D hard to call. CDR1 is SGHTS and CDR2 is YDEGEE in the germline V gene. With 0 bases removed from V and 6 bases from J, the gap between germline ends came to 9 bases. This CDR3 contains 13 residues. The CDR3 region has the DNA TGTGCCAGCAGCTTGGATGGGGAAGATGGCTACACCTTC. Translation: CASSLDGEDGYTF. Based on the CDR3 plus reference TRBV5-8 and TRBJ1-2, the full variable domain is EAGVTQSPTHLIKTRGQQATLRCSPISGHTSVYWYQQALGLGLQFLLWYDEGEERNRGNFPPRFSGRQFPNYSSELNVNALELEDSALYLCASSLDGEDGYTFGSGTRLTVV.

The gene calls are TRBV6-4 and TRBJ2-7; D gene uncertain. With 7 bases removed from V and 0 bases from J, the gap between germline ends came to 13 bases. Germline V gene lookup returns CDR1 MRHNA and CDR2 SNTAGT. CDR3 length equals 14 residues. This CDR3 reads CASKAQWSSYEQYF. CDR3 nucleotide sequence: TGTGCCAGCAAGGCACAGTGGAGCTCCTACGAGCAGTACTTC.

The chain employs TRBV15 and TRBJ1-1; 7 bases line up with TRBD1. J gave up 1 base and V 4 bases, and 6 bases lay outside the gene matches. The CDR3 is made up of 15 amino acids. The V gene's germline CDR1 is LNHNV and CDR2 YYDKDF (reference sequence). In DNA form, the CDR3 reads TGTGCCACCAGCACAACAAGGACAGGGAACACTGAAGCTTTCTTT. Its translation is CATSTTRTGNTEAFF.

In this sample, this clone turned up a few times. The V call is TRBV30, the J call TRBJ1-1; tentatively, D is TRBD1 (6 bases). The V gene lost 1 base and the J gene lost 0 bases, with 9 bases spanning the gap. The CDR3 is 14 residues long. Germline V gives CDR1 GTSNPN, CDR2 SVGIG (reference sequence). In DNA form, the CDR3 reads TGTGCCTGGAGTGAAGGACAGTTGAACACTGAAGCTTTCTTT. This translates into CAWSEGQLNTEAFF.

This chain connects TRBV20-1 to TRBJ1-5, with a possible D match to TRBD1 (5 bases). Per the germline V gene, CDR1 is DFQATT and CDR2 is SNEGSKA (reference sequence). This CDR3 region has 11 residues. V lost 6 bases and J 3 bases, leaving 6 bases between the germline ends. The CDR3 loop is CSAGDNQPQHF. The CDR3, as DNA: TGCAGTGCAGGGGACAATCAGCCCCAGCATTTT.

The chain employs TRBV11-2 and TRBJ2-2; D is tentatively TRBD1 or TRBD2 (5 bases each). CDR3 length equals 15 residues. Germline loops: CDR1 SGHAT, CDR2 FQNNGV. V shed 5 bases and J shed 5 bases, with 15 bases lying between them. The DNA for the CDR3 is TGTGCCAGCAGCCCCGGGACCCGTTCTACCGGGGAGCTGTTTTTT. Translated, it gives CASSPGTRSTGELFF.

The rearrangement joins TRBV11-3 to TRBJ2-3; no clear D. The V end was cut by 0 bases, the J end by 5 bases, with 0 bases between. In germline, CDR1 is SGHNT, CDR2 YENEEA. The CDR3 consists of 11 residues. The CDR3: CASSLEDTQYF. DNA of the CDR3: TGTGCCAGCAGCTTAGAAGATACGCAGTATTTT.

The CDR3 loop is CAIPNERSTDTQYF. CDR3 in DNA: TGTGCCATCCCTAATGAAAGAAGCACAGATACGCAGTATTTT. The V and J genes are TRBV10-3 and TRBJ2-3; unclear D gene. The CDR3 has 14 residues. Between the trimmed V and J ends, which lost 8 bases and 0 bases, there was a span of 12 bases. Per germline, CDR1 ENHRY and CDR2 SYGVKD.

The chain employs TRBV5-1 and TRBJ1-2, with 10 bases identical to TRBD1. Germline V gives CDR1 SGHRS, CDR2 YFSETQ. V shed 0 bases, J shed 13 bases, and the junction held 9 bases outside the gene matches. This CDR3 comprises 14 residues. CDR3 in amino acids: CASSLDDRGRPPTF. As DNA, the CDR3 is TGCGCCAGCAGCTTGGATGACAGGGGGCGACCTCCCACCTTC.

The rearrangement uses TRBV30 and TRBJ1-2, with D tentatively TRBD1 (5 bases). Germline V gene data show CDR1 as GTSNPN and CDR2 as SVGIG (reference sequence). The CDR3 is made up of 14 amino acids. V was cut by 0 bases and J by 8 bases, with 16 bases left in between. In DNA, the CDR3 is TGTGCCTGGAGTGTACTGGAGCATGGGGACGGCTACACCTTC. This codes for CAWSVLEHGDGYTF.

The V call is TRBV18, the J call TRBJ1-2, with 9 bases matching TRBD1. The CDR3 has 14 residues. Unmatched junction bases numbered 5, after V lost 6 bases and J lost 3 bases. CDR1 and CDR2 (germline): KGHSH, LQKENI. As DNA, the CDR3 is TGTGCCAGCTCCCACAGGGGGCAAGACTATGGCTACACCTTC. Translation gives CASSHRGQDYGYTF.

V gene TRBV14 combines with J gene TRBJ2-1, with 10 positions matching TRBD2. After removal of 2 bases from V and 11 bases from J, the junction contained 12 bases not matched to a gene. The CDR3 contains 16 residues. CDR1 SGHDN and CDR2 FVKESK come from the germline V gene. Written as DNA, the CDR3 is TGTGCCAGCAGCCAACCCGCGCGGACTAGCGGAAGAAAGCAGTTCTTC. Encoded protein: CASSQPARTSGRKQFF.

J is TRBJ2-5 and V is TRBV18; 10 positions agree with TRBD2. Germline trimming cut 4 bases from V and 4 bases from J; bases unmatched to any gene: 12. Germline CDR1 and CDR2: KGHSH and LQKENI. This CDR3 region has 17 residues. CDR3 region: CASSRGLPRLAGETQYF. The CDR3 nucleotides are TGTGCCAGCTCACGAGGACTACCGCGACTAGCGGGAGAGACCCAGTACTTC.

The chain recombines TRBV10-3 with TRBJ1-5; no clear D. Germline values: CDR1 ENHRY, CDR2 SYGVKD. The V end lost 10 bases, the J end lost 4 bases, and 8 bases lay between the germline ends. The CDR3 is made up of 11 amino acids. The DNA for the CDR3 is TGTGCCACACGCGAAAATCAGCCCCAGCATTTT. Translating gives CATRENQPQHF.

Here the CDR3 DNA reads TGTGCCAGCACCTCAAAAGGAGGAGGATGCAGTGAAAAACTGTTTTTT. It codes for CASTSKGGGCSEKLFF. V usage is TRBV21-1 and J usage is TRBJ1-4. TRBV21-1 is a pseudogene. The CDR3 is 16 amino acids.

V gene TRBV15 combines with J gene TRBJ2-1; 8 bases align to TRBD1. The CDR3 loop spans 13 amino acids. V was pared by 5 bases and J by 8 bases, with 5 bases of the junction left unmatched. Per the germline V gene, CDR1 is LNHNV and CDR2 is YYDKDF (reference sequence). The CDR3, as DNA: TGTGCCACCAGCCCTGGACAGGGCGATGAGCAGTTCTTC. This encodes CATSPGQGDEQFF.

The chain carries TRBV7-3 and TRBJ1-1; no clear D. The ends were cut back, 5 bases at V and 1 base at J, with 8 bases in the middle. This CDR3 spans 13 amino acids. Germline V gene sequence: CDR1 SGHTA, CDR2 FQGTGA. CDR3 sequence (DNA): TGTGCCAGCAGCCCGGCCCCGAACACTGAAGCTTTCTTT. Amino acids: CASSPAPNTEAFF.

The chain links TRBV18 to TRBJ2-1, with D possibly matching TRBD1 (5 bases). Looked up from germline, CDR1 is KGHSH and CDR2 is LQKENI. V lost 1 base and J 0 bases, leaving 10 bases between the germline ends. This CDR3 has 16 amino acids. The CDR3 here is CASSPRGSSSYNEQFF. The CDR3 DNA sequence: TGTGCCAGCTCACCACGGGGCTCGAGCTCCTACAATGAGCAGTTCTTC.

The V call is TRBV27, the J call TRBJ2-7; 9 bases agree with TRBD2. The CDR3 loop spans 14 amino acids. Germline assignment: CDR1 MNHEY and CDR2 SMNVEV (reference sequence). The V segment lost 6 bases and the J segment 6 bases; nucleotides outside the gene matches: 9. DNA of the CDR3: TGTGCCAGCAGCCTTCTAGCGGGGACCCGCGAGCAGTACTTC. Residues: CASSLLAGTREQYF.

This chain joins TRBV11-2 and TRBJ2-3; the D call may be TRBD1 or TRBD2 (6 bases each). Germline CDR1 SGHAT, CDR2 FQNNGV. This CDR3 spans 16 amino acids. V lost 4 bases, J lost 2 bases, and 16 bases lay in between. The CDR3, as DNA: TGTGCCAGCAGCTACCGGGGGCCCACATACACAGATACGCAGTATTTT. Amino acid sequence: CASSYRGPTYTDTQYF.

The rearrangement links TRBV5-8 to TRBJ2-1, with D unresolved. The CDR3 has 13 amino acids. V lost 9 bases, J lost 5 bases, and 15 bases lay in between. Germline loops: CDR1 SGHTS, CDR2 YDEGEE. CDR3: CATPWWVDNEQFF. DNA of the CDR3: TGTGCCACCCCGTGGTGGGTCGACAATGAGCAGTTCTTC.

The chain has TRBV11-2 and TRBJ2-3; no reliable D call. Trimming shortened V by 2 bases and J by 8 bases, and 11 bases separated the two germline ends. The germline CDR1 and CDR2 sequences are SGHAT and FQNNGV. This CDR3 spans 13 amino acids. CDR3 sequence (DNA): TGTGCCAGCAGCTTAATCGACAAAGCTACGCAGTATTTT. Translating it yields CASSLIDKATQYF.

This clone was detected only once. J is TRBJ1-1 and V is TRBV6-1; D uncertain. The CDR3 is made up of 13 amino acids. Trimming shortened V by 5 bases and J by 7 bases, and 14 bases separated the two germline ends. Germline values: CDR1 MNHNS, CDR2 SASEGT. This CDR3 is CASSSVVGVEAFF. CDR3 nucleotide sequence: TGTGCCAGCAGTTCCGTGGTGGGAGTTGAAGCTTTCTTT.

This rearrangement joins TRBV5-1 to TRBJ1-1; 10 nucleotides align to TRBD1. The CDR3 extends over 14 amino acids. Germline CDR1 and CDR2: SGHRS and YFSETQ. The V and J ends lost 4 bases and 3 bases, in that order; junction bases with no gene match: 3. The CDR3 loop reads CASSTDRGDTEAFF. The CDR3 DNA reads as TGCGCCAGCAGCACGGACAGGGGGGACACTGAAGCTTTCTTT.